Below, 4 T cell receptor beta chains from the same sample are listed, as sequenced in a study of blood T cell repertoires in COVID-19 (dated by TCRdb to 2019 to 2021). To prepare the library, the immunoSEQ multiplex PCR assay was applied. TCRdb holds this immuneACCESS table with in-frame rearrangements only. Some clones are missing; in checked studies, unresolved V genes explain under half, and the rest has no known cause. Here the sample has around 500,000 clones; 70% to 90% occur a single time. About 1.7% of the sample belongs to the ten largest clones. Material: PBMCs or T cells enriched from blood (not recorded which). These receptors were obtained from a woman between 35 and 50 years old who had recovered from COVID-19.

Here the CDR3 reads CASGRNNNEQFF. CDR3 in DNA: TGTGCCAGCGGGAGGAACAACAATGAGCAGTTCTTC. The V call is TRBV9, the J call TRBJ2-1, with TRBD2 as a possible D gene (6 bases). This CDR3 has 12 residues. Germline CDR1 reads SGDLS; CDR2 reads YYNGEE. V lost 7 bases to trimming and J lost 5 bases, with 10 bases between them.

The chain combines TRBV18 with TRBJ1-2; weak D call: TRBD1 (5 bases). CDR1 is KGHSH, CDR2 LQKENI, per germline. Trimming pared 4 bases from V and 14 bases from J, leaving 29 bases between. The CDR3 length is 16 residues. This CDR3 reads CASSLQVDKLEIGGTF. CDR3 coding DNA: TGTGCCAGCTCACTACAGGTAGACAAGCTTGAAATTGGAGGGACCTTC.

The CDR3, as DNA: TGTGCCTGGAGTGTCGGGGCAACTAATGAAAAACTGTTTTTT. This translates into CAWSVGATNEKLFF. The genes are TRBV30 and TRBJ1-4; D unclear. V shed 0 bases and J shed 0 bases, with 5 bases lying between them. In germline, CDR1 is GTSNPN, CDR2 SVGIG (reference sequence). The CDR3 loop spans 14 amino acids.

The chain joins TRBV7-9 to TRBJ2-7, with unresolved D. The V end lost 6 bases, the J end lost 4 bases, and 19 bases lay between the germline ends. The germline gives CDR1 SEHNR, CDR2 FQNEAQ (reference sequence). This CDR3 spans 15 amino acids. CDR3 loop: CASSSSRGLRYEQYF. CDR3 bases: TGTGCCAGCAGTTCCTCTAGAGGATTAAGATACGAGCAGTACTTC.